This T cell receptor (beta chain) was retrieved from a study of cytomegalovirus exposure and HLA in healthy donors (dated by TCRdb to about 2017). General notes on the study: An earlier analysis of some 550 of the donors reported approximately 270 Gb of sequence data and 117 million unique TCR beta sequences from about 180 million T cells. To decide whether each TCR beta V gene segment behaved as functional or pseudogenic, an earlier analysis of 587 of the donors relied on high-throughput TCR beta sequencing. Among the approximately 400 genotyped donors, around 81% belonged to the genetic ancestry cluster associated with self-reported Caucasian donors. High-throughput TCR immunosequencing, statistical association of individual TCRs with disease status, and machine learning were combined to predict cytomegalovirus infection status. Approximately 300 gigabases of sequencing data and 70 million to 100 million unique TCR sequences made up an early release that covered over 550 HLA-typed donors. Every discovery cohort repertoire had been produced on one sequencing platform. To study patterns of TCR occurrence, a later analysis re-analyzed previously published TCR beta repertoires from 700 or so donors and added high-resolution HLA genotyping. The number of typed donors differed by locus: 629-630 for A, B, C, DRB1 and DQB1; some 540 for DQA1; approximately 610 for DPA1; and some 470 for DPB1. In a later genetic analysis, genome-wide SNP genotypes for about 65% of the roughly 700 donors were used, and that subset was treated as a discovery cohort. A few DR-DQ haplotypes were handled as single units for association and clustering because linkage in the cohort was strong. Among a few hundred genotyped donors of the cohort, an average of around 240,000 unique TCR beta nucleotide sequences were sequenced per donor, approximately 20% of them non-productive. Donor age, sex, ethnicity and CMV serostatus were compiled alongside the repertoire data. Class I and class II HLA loci were covered by the typing at four-digit resolution. The study profiled the T cell repertoires of around 700 subjects by immunosequencing and related them to cytomegalovirus serostatus. Rather than using new phenotypic data, the later analysis identified candidate immune exposures from TCR beta sequences and from how often those sequences occurred across donors. Besides the first cohort of approximately 670 subjects, a separate validation cohort made up of 120 or so different subjects was used. The study aimed to test whether signatures of past pathogen exposure could be identified by cataloging public T cell receptors.

Cut back by 2 bases and 8 bases, the V and J ends lie 20 bases apart. CDR1 and CDR2 are drawn from the germline V gene: SGHDT, YYEEEE. Measured from the cysteine to the phenylalanine, the CDR3 is 16 residues long. The retained sequence is limited to the CDR3, 48 bases, with the frame set at the first base. Notes on this clone: The clone's antigen remains unknown. Per-nucleotide qualities are absent, and no much larger clonotype sits a single base away.

The cohort consisted of some 730 healthy bone marrow donors. At the time of sampling, all cohort members were nominally healthy, though unrecorded immune exposures were likely present. The donor tested CMV seronegative, placing the donor among the 350 to 400 seronegative members of the cohort. Every donor gave a peripheral blood sample, and the peripheral blood mononuclear cells from that sample were used for TCR beta sequencing. Genomic DNA extraction from the blood cell samples was performed with the Qiagen DNeasy Blood Extraction Kit. The library was obtained by the immunoSEQ multiplex PCR assay. For the multiplex PCR, a mixture combining 60 forward primers for TCR Vbeta segments and 13 reverse primers for TCR Jbeta segments was used. The CDR3 region of rearranged TCR beta genes was amplified from genomic DNA with a multiplex PCR assay. On the Illumina HiSeq System, the amplified TCR beta libraries were sequenced as 87-base-pair reads. The paper's data handling went like this. Across the roughly 640 repertoires, a later analysis counted 80 million or so unique TCR beta chains, some 11 million of which were shared by at least two donors. To remove PCR and sequencing errors, raw reads were error-corrected and collapsed into unique sequences using a nearest-neighbor algorithm that merged closely related sequences. To assign V, D and J gene segments, CDR3 sequences were aligned to IMGT reference sequences. For a sequence to be retained, a match of at least six nucleotides to both a V gene segment and a J gene segment was required. A rearrangement counted as productive if the CDR3 had no stop codons and remained in frame with V and J, and every other rearrangement counted as non-productive. CDR3 was defined according to IMGT convention as the region running from the second conserved V-encoded cysteine to the conserved J-encoded phenylalanine. In an earlier analysis of approximately 500 of the donors, sequences lacking an unambiguous match to a single V gene segment were excluded. An earlier analysis of 550 to 650 of the donors classified V segments as functional when productive rearrangements were above 56.7% and as segregating when the standard deviation between donors was above 5%. A statistical classification framework was built for diagnosing cytomegalovirus status from the catalog of TCR beta chain sequences. In a later analysis, V and J genes were assigned by comparing TCR nucleotide sequences against IMGT/GENE-DB human TR gene sequences. A later analysis assigned CDR3 sequences and most-parsimonious VDJ recombination scenarios with the TCRdist pipeline. In a later analysis, each TCR beta chain was defined by its CDR3 amino acid sequence together with its V-gene family, and reads without a unique V-gene family were excluded. A later analysis removed roughly 590 highly shared, low-generation-probability nucleotide sequences to deal with suspected cross-contamination and a sequencing artifact. In a later analysis, a clonal expansion index for each public chain was calculated from normalized within-repertoire ranks of inferred template counts. Generation probabilities in a later analysis came from a VDJ recombination model fitted to out-of-frame rearrangements, and those results were checked against IGoR. A later analysis scored TCR-TCR, TCR-HLA and TCR-CMV co-occurrence with hypergeometric tests, applying a repertoire-size bias correction to TCR pairs. False discovery rates were estimated in a later analysis by permuting HLA or CMV assignments 20 times. In a later analysis, co-occurring TCRs were grouped using DBSCAN, and TCRdist sequence similarity was added for clustering within HLA-allele-positive subsets. For co-occurrence clustering, repertoires with fewer than 30,000 or more than 120,000 public chains were excluded, along with roughly 5 repertoires with anomalous nucleotide sharing. TCRdb obtained this table from immuneACCESS and retained in-frame rearrangements with V and J assigned. These tables miss some clones; where compared with another copy, unresolved V genes account for less than half of the shortfall, and the remainder is unexplained. That table supplies the V and J calls and clone size; D and trimming were determined from the DNA. The sample table holds 110,000 to 150,000 clones, of which about 77% were seen once. Around 1.6% of the sample belongs to the ten largest clones.

What the study reported, not specific to this receptor: An association between a missense DCLRE1C variant and V-gene and J-gene trimming of TCR beta chains was found in a later genetic analysis and replicated in an independent cohort. Because HLA typing was missing for some donors at each locus, association tests included only the typed subset. A group of highly shared sequence variants was considered likely to be a technical artifact of the sequencing pipeline. A further reported finding was that TCR beta sequences accurately predicted the HLA-A and HLA-B alleles for most subjects in the first cohort. Across donors, most TCR sequences were observed very rarely, whereas some public TCRs were present in many individuals. The only immune exposure information available for the cohort was CMV serostatus. According to a later genetic analysis, donors in an Asian-associated ancestry cluster had fewer N-insertions in productive TCRs than the approximately 630-donor mean. According to a later analysis, most CMV-associated TCR beta chains appeared to be HLA-restricted, and the HLA associations seemed to be driven largely by CMV exposure. A later analysis associated approximately 17,000 TCR beta sequences with specific HLA alleles at a false discovery rate of 0.05. The authors suggested that the approach could potentially be extended to other disease states and immunological phenotypes. According to a later analysis, TCR association rates differed among HLA loci, with DRB1 alleles showing the most associated TCRs and HLA-C alleles showing the fewest. In a later analysis, several top co-occurrence clusters were reported to appear linked to parvovirus B19, influenza, CMV and Epstein-Barr virus. Because counts were too low, 15 or so rarely observed V segments, including chromosome 9 orphons, were excluded from the earlier analysis of several hundred of the donors. The study gave a list of over 150 TCR beta chains associated with cytomegalovirus. The cohort was sequenced for TCR beta chains only, and without alpha or paired-chain data the features that could be detected were limited. A few of the identified cytomegalovirus-associated TCR beta chains were confirmed in vitro to be specific for cytomegalovirus antigens. Presence/absence analyses assumed roughly uniform sequencing depth across donors, an assumption that may not hold. Compared with equally common non-associated chains, HLA-associated TCR beta chains in a later analysis were more clonally expanded and had lower generation probabilities. The classifier was reported to diagnose cytomegalovirus status with high specificity and sensitivity in both the original cohort and the validation cohort. Correlated functional status among segregating V segments might be attributable to linkage disequilibrium, but an unknown experimental factor could not be ruled out. An earlier analysis of 450 to 750 of the donors showed that most TCR beta V segments appeared in productive rearrangements either about 87% or about 30% of the time, which broadly matched IMGT annotations. The 87-base-pair reads could not distinguish some IMGT-functional V segments, including TRBV6-2 and TRBV6-3, so those segments were excluded. Strong co-occurrence of HLA alleles, especially DR and DQ, made assigning TCR associations to individual alleles difficult.

The sequenced sample was PBMCs. The origin of this receptor is a female donor in good health and CMV-seronegative. The sequence is built from TRBV5-6 and TRBJ2-1, with TRBD1 as a weak D call on 5 bases. The nucleotide sequence is TGTGCCAGCAGCTTAGGTGCCCAGTGGGGCACGGATGAGCAGTTCTTC. Its protein is CASSLGAQWGTDEQFF.